This T cell receptor beta chain was obtained from a study of beta chain features in type 1 diabetes. General study findings and limits: In every one of the four CD4+ subsets, TCRB CDR3s were moderately but significantly shorter in Type 1 diabetes patients. TCRB repertoires of naive, central memory and Treg cells appeared more similar among patients than among healthy donors. Individuals with type 1 diabetes displayed fewer insertions and more deletions at VDJ junctions.

Worth noting for this clone: Antigen: not known.

cDNA synthesis used the whole RNA isolate, giving expressed TCRB sequences. Sequencing of naive, central memory and regulatory T cell samples gave an average of approximately 3.5 million reads. TCRdb keeps only in-frame clones here, not all; method: immunoSEQ multiplex PCR. The profile shows 300,000 to 400,000 clones, around an eighth of them singletons. Germline loops: CDR1 LGHNA, CDR2 YSLEER. Trimming pared 5 bases from V and 0 bases from J, leaving 6 bases between. The CDR3 totals 13 residues. The V and J genes are TRBV4-3 and TRBJ2-3, with D possibly TRBD1 on 5 matching bases. The TCR originated in a woman between 18 and 30 years old with type 1 diabetes. The sample was naive CD4+ T cells from blood. The CDR3 sequence: CASSYRSTDTQYF. Here the CDR3 DNA reads TGCGCCAGCAGCTACAGGAGCACAGATACGCAGTATTTT.